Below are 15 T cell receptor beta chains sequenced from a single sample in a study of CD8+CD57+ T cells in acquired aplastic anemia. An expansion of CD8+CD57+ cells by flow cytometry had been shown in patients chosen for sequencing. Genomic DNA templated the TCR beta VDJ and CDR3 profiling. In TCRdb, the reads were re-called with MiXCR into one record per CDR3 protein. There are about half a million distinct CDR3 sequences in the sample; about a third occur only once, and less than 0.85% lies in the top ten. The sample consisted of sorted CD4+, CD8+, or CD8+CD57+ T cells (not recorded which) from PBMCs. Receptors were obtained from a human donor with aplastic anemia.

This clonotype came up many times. For the CDR3, the DNA is TGTGCCAGTGGGACAAACGATGGCTACACCTTC. Amino acids: CASGTNDGYTF. The chain combines TRBV7-9 with TRBJ1-2; D perhaps matches TRBD1 (6 bases). Germline loops: CDR1 SEHNR, CDR2 FQNEAQ (reference sequence). V was clipped by 9 bases and J by 6 bases, with 11 bases between them. CDR3 length: 11 amino acids.

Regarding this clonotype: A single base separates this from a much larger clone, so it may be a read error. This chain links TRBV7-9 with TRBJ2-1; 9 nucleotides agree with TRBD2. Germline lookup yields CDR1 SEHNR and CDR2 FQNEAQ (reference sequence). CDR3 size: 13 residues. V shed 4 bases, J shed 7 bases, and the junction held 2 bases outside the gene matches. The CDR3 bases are TGTGCCAGCAGCTCGACTAGCGGTAATGAGCAGTTCTTC. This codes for CASSSTSGNEQFF. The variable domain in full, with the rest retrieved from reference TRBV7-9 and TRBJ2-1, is DTGVSQNPRHKITKRGQNVTFRCDPISEHNRLYWYRQTLGQGPEFLTYFQNEAQLEKSRLLSDRFSAERPKGSFSTLEIQRTEQGDSAMYLCASSSTSGNEQFFGPGTRLTVL.

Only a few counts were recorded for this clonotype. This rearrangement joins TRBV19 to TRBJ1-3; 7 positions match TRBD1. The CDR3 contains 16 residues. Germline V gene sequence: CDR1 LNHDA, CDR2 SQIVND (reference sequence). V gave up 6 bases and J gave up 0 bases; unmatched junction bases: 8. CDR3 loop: CASSEQGTPSGNTIYF. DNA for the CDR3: TGTGCCAGTAGCGAACAGGGGACCCCCTCTGGAAACACCATATATTTT.

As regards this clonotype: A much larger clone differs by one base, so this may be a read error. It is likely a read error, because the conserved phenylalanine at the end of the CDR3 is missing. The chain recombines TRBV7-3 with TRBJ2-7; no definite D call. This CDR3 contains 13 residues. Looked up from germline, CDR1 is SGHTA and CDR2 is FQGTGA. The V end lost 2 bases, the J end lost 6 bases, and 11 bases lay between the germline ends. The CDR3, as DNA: TGTGCCAGCAGCTTACTATTTCGGAGCGAGCAGTACCTC. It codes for CASSLLFRSEQYL.

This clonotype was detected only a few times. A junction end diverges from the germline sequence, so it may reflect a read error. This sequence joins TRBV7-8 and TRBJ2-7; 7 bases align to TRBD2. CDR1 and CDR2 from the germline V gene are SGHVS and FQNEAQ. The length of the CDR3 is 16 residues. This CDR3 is CAGSSPPGGILYEQYF. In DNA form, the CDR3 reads TGTGCCGGCAGCTCCCCGCCGGGGGGAATTCTCTACGAGCAGTACTTC.

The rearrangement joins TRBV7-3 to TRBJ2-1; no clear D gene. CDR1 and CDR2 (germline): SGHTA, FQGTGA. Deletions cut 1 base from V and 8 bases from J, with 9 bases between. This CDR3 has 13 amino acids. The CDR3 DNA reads TGTGCCAGCAGCTTAATTAAAGGCTATGAGCAGTTCTTC. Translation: CASSLIKGYEQFF.

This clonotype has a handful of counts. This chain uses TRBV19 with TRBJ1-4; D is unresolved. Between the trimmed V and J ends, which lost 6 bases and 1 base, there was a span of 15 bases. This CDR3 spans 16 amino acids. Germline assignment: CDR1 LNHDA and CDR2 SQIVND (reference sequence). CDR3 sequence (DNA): TGTGCCAGTAGGAGAGGGTCCTTGGTAACTAATGAAAAACTGTTTTTT. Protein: CASRRGSLVTNEKLFF.

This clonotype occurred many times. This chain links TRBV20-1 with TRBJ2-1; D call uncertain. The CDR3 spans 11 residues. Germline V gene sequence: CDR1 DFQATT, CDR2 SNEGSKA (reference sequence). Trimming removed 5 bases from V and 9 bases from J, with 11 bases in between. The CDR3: CSASLFVEQFF. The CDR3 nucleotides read TGCAGTGCTTCCCTTTTCGTTGAGCAGTTCTTC.

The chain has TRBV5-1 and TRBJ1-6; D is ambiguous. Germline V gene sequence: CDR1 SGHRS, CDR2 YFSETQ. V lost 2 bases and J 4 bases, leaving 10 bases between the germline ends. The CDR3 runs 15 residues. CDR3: CASSLSQTYNSPLHF. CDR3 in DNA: TGCGCCAGCAGCTTAAGTCAGACTTATAATTCACCCCTCCACTTT.

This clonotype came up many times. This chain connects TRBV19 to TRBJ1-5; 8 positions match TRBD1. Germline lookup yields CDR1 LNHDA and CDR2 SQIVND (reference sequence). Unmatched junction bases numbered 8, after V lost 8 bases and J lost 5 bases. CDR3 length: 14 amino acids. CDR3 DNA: TGTGCCAGTGCCCGGACAGGGAGGGATCAGCCCCAGCATTTT. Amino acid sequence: CASARTGRDQPQHF.

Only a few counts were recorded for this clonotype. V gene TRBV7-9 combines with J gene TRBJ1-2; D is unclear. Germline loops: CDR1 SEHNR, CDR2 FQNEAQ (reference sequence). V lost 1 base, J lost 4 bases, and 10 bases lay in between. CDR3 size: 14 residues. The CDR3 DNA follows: TGTGCCAGCAGCTTAGGTCAGTGGAGCTATGGCTACACCTTC. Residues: CASSLGQWSYGYTF.

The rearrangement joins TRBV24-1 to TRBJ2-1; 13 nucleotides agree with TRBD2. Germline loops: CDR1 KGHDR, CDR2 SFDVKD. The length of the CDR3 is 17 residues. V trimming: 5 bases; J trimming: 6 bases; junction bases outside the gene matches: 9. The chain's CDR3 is CATSGRTSGSRPNEQFF. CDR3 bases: TGTGCCACCAGTGGTCGGACTAGCGGGAGTCGACCCAATGAGCAGTTCTTC.

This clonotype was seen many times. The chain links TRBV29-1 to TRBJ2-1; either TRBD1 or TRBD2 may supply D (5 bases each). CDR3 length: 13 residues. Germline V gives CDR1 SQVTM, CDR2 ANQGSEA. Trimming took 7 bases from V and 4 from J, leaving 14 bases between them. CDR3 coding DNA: TGCAGCGCAACCTGGGACGGTTACAATGAGCAGTTCTTC. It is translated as CSATWDGYNEQFF.

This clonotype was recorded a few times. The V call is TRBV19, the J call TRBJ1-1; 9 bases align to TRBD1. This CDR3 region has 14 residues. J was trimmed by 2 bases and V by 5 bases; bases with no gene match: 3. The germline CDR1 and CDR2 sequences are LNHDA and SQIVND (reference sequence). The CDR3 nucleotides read TGTGCCAGTAGTCGGGACAGGGACAACACTGAAGCTTTCTTT. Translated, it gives CASSRDRDNTEAFF.

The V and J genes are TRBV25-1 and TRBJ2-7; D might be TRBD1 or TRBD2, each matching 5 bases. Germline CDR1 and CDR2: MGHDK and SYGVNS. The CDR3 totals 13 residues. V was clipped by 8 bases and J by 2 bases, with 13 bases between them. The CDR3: CASLRDGPYEQYF. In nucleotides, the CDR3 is TGTGCCAGCCTCCGGGACGGACCCTACGAGCAGTACTTC.